This is a list of T cell receptor beta chains from one sample in a study of T cell responses to AZD1222 COVID-19 vaccine. Clones were read by immunoSEQ multiplex PCR, and TCRdb kept only the in-frame ones, dropping some. Found here are roughly 92,000 clones, around 87% of them singletons; the top ten hold over 7.5%. The material was peripheral blood, obtained on day 0 of AZD1222 vaccination. All receptors derive from an adult in good health. CDR3s include the opening cysteine and the closing phenylalanine or tryptophan. The D gene is left open where the match is weak. Clone size is shown for a subset of rows, as once, few, many or a class of expanded clone.

abundance	d_gene	j_gene	v_gene	CDR3aa	CDR3nt
.	.	TRBJ2-1	TRBV19	CASSPISGSYNEQFF	TGTGCCAGTAGTCCAATCAGTGGCTCCTACAATGAGCAGTTCTTC
once	TRBD1	TRBJ1-3	TRBV18	CASSPGQGRYTIYF	TGTGCCAGCTCACCGGGACAGGGGAGATACACCATATATTTT
medium-sized	.	TRBJ2-2	TRBV2	CARALENTGELFF	TGTGCCAGGGCGCTAGAGAACACCGGGGAGCTGTTTTTT
.	.	TRBJ2-3	TRBV11-2	CASSSGYGLHPF	TGTGCCAGCAGCAGTGGTTACGGCCTCCATCCTTTT
.	.	TRBJ2-2	TRBV6-2/TRBV6-3	CASSWADRELFF	TGTGCCAGTAGCTGGGCCGACAGGGAGCTGTTTTTT
.	.	TRBJ1-5	TRBV2	CASSEGVWGNQPQHF	TGTGCCAGCAGTGAAGGGGTATGGGGCAATCAGCCCCAGCATTTT
.	.	TRBJ2-3	TRBV24-1	CATSDPPGTQYF	TGTGCCACCAGTGATCCCCCCGGTACGCAGTATTTT
.	.	TRBJ1-1	TRBV9	CASSVGGQRNTEAFF	TGTGCCAGCAGCGTAGGTGGTCAAAGGAACACTGAAGCTTTCTTT
.	.	TRBJ1-1	TRBV6-5	CASSYDRINTEAFF	TGTGCCAGCAGTTACGACAGGATTAACACTGAAGCTTTCTTT
.	TRBD1	TRBJ1-4	TRBV5-1	CASSRGTGDDEKLFF	TGCGCCAGCAGCCGGGGGACAGGGGACGATGAAAAACTGTTTTTT
.	.	TRBJ1-6	TRBV5-5	CASTDTNNSPLHF	TGTGCCAGCACAGACACAAACAATTCACCCCTCCACTTT
.	TRBD1	TRBJ1-1	TRBV5-1	CASSLAPGGTEAFF	TGCGCCAGCAGCTTGGCCCCAGGGGGCACTGAAGCTTTCTTT
medium-sized	.	TRBJ1-1	TRBV5-1	CASSSGPLSLPLGGQAFF	TGCGCCAGCAGCTCCGGCCCCTTAAGCCTACCCCTGGGGGGGCAAGCTTTCTTT
few	TRBD1	TRBJ1-2	TRBV6-5	CASSYKWDSLGGYTF	TGTGCCAGCAGTTACAAGTGGGACAGCCTCGGGGGCTACACCTTC
.	.	TRBJ2-1	TRBV7-2	CASSNRNREQNEQFF	TGTGCCAGCAGTAATAGGAACAGGGAACAAAATGAGCAGTTCTTC
.	.	TRBJ2-5	TRBV6-2/TRBV6-3	CASSRDSAQQETQYF	TGTGCCAGCAGTCGAGACTCAGCCCAGCAAGAGACCCAGTACTTC
.	.	TRBJ2-1	TRBV12-5	CASGTGQWSHEQFF	TGTGCTAGTGGGACAGGACAGTGGTCCCATGAGCAGTTCTTC
.	.	TRBJ2-2	TRBV5-1	CASSLRGIDTGELFF	TGCGCCAGCAGCTTGAGGGGCATTGACACCGGGGAGCTGTTTTTT
.	TRBD1	TRBJ1-1	TRBV5-1	CASSRGQGTNTEAFF	TGCGCCAGCAGCAGGGGACAGGGAACCAACACTGAAGCTTTCTTT
.	.	TRBJ2-7	TRBV7-9	CASSSSDKGVESPYEQYF	TGTGCCAGCAGCTCATCCGACAAGGGAGTAGAAAGTCCCTACGAGCAGTACTTC
.	.	TRBJ2-5	TRBV7-7	CASSLVAGQGRETQYF	TGTGCTAGCAGCTTAGTAGCGGGACAGGGAAGAGAGACCCAGTACTTC
.	.	TRBJ1-5	TRBV6-6	CASSYSGAVQPQHF	TGTGCCAGCAGTTACTCGGGGGCTGTTCAGCCCCAGCATTTT
.	.	TRBJ1-4	TRBV2	CASRGAGSLEKLFF	TGTGCCAGCAGGGGGGCAGGGTCATTGGAAAAACTGTTTTTT
once	TRBD1	TRBJ2-7	TRBV14	CASSQQTGTALYEQYF	TGTGCCAGCAGCCAACAGACAGGGACGGCTCTCTACGAGCAGTACTTC
.	TRBD1	TRBJ1-1	TRBV7-2	CASSLRDYPGQGGTEAFF	TGTGCCAGCAGCTTAAGGGATTATCCGGGACAGGGGGGTACTGAAGCTTTCTTT
once	TRBD1	TRBJ1-5	TRBV7-9	CASSGGTGNQPQHF	TGTGCCAGCAGCGGTGGGACAGGAAATCAGCCCCAGCATTTT
.	.	TRBJ1-6	TRBV27	CASKGGFYNSPLHF	TGTGCCAGCAAGGGGGGATTCTATAATTCACCCCTCCACTTT
.	.	TRBJ2-3	TRBV3-1/TRBV3-2	CASSQASNFADTQYF	TGTGCCAGCAGCCAAGCATCAAATTTCGCAGATACGCAGTATTTT
.	.	TRBJ1-1	TRBV11-1	CASSKRQASGAEAFF	TGTGCCAGCAGCAAACGACAGGCGTCGGGGGCTGAAGCTTTCTTT
.	.	TRBJ1-1	TRBV19	CASSPHIGAVTEAFF	TGTGCCAGTAGTCCTCACATCGGGGCGGTCACTGAAGCTTTCTTT
.	TRBD1	TRBJ2-2	TRBV11-2	CASRRTGANTGELFF	TGTGCCAGCAGGCGGACAGGGGCCAACACCGGGGAGCTGTTTTTT
.	.	TRBJ1-1	TRBV2	CASTREGPEAFF	TGTGCCAGCACCAGGGAAGGACCTGAAGCTTTCTTT
few	.	TRBJ2-3	TRBV10-3	CATGDPKSADTQYF	TGTGCCACCGGGGACCCTAAAAGTGCAGATACGCAGTATTTT
.	.	TRBJ1-2	TRBV29-1	CSVVQGNYGYTF	TGCAGCGTTGTTCAGGGCAACTATGGCTACACCTTC
.	.	TRBJ1-3	TRBV9	CASSVVDVDTIYF	TGTGCCAGCAGCGTAGTCGACGTGGACACCATATATTTT
.	.	TRBJ1-4	TRBV18	CASSPGSTPTNEKLFF	TGTGCCAGCTCACCCGGTTCGACGCCGACTAATGAAAAACTGTTTTTT